The next 28 T cell receptor beta chains were all read from a single sample in a study of Ad26.COV2.S vaccination and SARS-CoV-2 variants. Only in-frame clones appear in the TCRdb table, and some are missing; sequencing was by immunoSEQ multiplex PCR. The sample carries about half a million clones, about 89% recorded once. Treatment meaning: around 19 received Ad26.COV2.S at low or high dose, single or two shots; about five received placebo; per-sample allocation not given. Repertoires come from day 63 after the first vaccine or placebo injection. Sequences were derived from peripheral blood, sampled in a trial of Ad26.COV2.S vaccine versus placebo. Receptors originate from a person between 18 and 60 years old who received the Ad26.COV2.S COVID-19 vaccine or a placebo.

The chain couples TRBV12-3 or TRBV12-4 to TRBJ2-3; D not certain. V lost 2 bases and J 10 bases, leaving 10 bases between the germline ends. This CDR3 is built from 12 residues. The CDR3 region is CASSLREVPQYF. CDR3 in DNA: TGTGCCAGCAGTTTAAGAGAAGTACCGCAGTATTTT.

The gene calls are TRBV4-2 and TRBJ1-1, with D unresolved. The CDR3 is made up of 14 amino acids. The V gene's germline CDR1 is LGHNA and CDR2 YNFKEQ. V lost 0 bases, J lost 6 bases, and 11 bases lay in between. CDR3 nucleotides: TGTGCCAGCAGCCAAGATACGGCCCAGTCTGAAGCTTTCTTT. As protein: CASSQDTAQSEAFF.

CDR3 in amino acids: CASSVSDTQYF. In DNA form, the CDR3 reads TGCGCCAGCAGTGTCTCAGATACGCAGTATTTT. The chain carries TRBV5-1 and TRBJ2-3; the D is unclear. Germline lookup yields CDR1 SGHRS and CDR2 YFSETQ. V was cut by 5 bases and J by 4 bases, with 5 bases left in between. This CDR3 has 11 amino acids. The variable domain in full, completed from reference TRBV5-1 and TRBJ2-3, reads KAGVTQTPRYLIKTRGQQVTLSCSPISGHRSVSWYQQTPGQGLQFLFEYFSETQRNKGNFPGRFSGRQFSNSRSEMNVSTLELGDSALYLCASSVSDTQYFGPGTRLTVL.

The chain employs TRBV11-2 and TRBJ2-7, with D perhaps TRBD1 (5 bases). There are 14 residues in the CDR3. V shed 3 bases and J shed 3 bases, with 12 bases lying between them. The germline V gene has CDR1 SGHAT and CDR2 FQNNGV. The CDR3 here is CASSFNGRDYEQYF. In DNA form, the CDR3 reads TGTGCCAGCAGCTTCAACGGCAGGGACTACGAGCAGTACTTC.

This chain uses TRBV30 with TRBJ1-6, with 8 bases fitting TRBD1. Trimming took 3 bases from V and 6 from J; bases not matched to a gene: 1. Per the germline V gene, CDR1 is GTSNPN and CDR2 is SVGIG (reference sequence). CDR3 length: 13 amino acids. The CDR3 region is CAWSGQGNSPLHF. The CDR3 DNA follows: TGTGCCTGGAGCGGACAGGGTAATTCACCCCTCCACTTT.

The V gene is TRBV28, the J gene TRBJ1-4, with D unclear. The CDR3 loop spans 13 amino acids. Per germline, CDR1 MDHEN and CDR2 SYDVKM. V was trimmed by 3 bases and J by 2 bases, leaving 4 bases between them. This chain's CDR3 is CASSFLTNEKLFF. In nucleotides, the CDR3 is TGTGCCAGCAGTTTCCTCACTAATGAAAAACTGTTTTTT.

V is TRBV7-2 and J is TRBJ1-2; D is possibly TRBD1 (6 bases). This CDR3 is built from 14 residues. The germline V gene encodes CDR1 SGHTA and CDR2 FQGNSA. Deletions cut 0 bases from V and 7 bases from J, with 12 bases between. In nucleotides, the CDR3 is TGTGCCAGCAGCTTAGCTTACAGGGACCCTGGCTACACCTTC. Protein sequence: CASSLAYRDPGYTF.

The rearrangement links TRBV28 to TRBJ1-4; D not resolved. The CDR3 is 12 residues long. Germline CDR1 and CDR2: MDHEN and SYDVKM. Trimming shortened V by 6 bases and J by 13 bases, and 15 bases separated the two germline ends. CDR3 loop: CASSVGGYRLFF. CDR3 DNA sequence: TGTGCCAGCAGCGTGGGAGGGTATCGACTGTTTTTT.

This chain uses TRBV19 with TRBJ1-2, with D uncertain. V was clipped by 5 bases and J by 8 bases, with 15 bases between them. CDR1 is LNHDA and CDR2 is SQIVND in the germline V gene (reference sequence). The CDR3 covers 13 residues. The CDR3 sequence is CASSPGQARGYTF. CDR3 nucleotides: TGTGCCAGTAGTCCCGGTCAGGCTCGCGGCTACACCTTC.

The V gene is TRBV5-1, the J gene TRBJ1-6; D unresolved. Germline-derived CDR1 and CDR2 are SGHRS and YFSETQ. This CDR3 is 16 amino acids long. Trimming left V 4 bases short and J 2 bases short, with 13 bases between. CDR3 residues: CASSREGDPYNSPLHF. The CDR3 bases are TGCGCCAGCAGCCGCGAAGGCGACCCCTATAATTCACCCCTCCACTTT.

The chain uses TRBV10-3 and TRBJ2-5, with 7 bases fitting TRBD2. The CDR3 runs 14 residues. Germline V gene sequence: CDR1 ENHRY, CDR2 SYGVKD. The V segment lost 9 bases and the J segment 0 bases; nucleotides outside the gene matches: 7. The CDR3 coding sequence is TGTGCCATTTCAGCGGGACCGAACCAAGAGACCCAGTACTTC. It specifies CAISAGPNQETQYF.

This clone was detected only once. The CDR3 sequence is CASSLGAYQETQYF. The CDR3 DNA reads as TGTGCCAGCAGCTTAGGAGCTTACCAAGAGACCCAGTACTTC. The rearrangement joins TRBV7-9 to TRBJ2-5; D ambiguous. The CDR3 spans 14 residues. Germline loops: CDR1 SEHNR, CDR2 FQNEAQ (reference sequence). Trimming stripped 1 base from V and 0 bases from J, with 6 bases between.

The chain employs TRBV23-1 and TRBJ2-3, with TRBD1 matching over 9 bases. TRBV23-1 has ORF status, its function being uncertain. The CDR3 is 17 residues long. V lost 1 base, J lost 8 bases, and 13 bases stayed unmatched. CDR3 sequence: CASSQYFGGDRAITQYF. The DNA for the CDR3 is TGCGCCAGCAGTCAATATTTTGGCGGGGACAGGGCCATTACGCAGTATTTT.

This clone came up once. The chain couples TRBV3-1 (or the pseudogene TRBV3-2) to TRBJ2-1; D gene unclear. The CDR3 totals 11 residues. Trimming left V 4 bases short and J 9 bases short, with 7 bases between. Germline lookup yields CDR1 LGHDT and CDR2 YNNKEL (reference sequence). The CDR3 loop is CASSLAFEQFF. DNA of the CDR3: TGTGCCAGCAGCCTAGCTTTTGAGCAGTTCTTC.

V gene TRBV18 combines with J gene TRBJ1-1, with unresolved D. Germline loops: CDR1 KGHSH, CDR2 LQKENI. This CDR3 contains 14 residues. Trimming left V 3 bases short and J 1 base short, with 9 bases between. CDR3: CASSPTWRNTEAFF. The CDR3 coding sequence is TGTGCCAGCTCACCGACATGGAGGAACACTGAAGCTTTCTTT.

The chain links TRBV14 to TRBJ2-7; D not resolved. Germline loops: CDR1 SGHDN, CDR2 FVKESK. This CDR3 spans 13 amino acids. The germline V and J ends were trimmed by 1 base and 6 bases, with 10 bases remaining between them. CDR3 DNA sequence: TGTGCCAGCAGCCAAGGAGTAGGGATCGAGCAGTACTTC. This translates into CASSQGVGIEQYF.

The chain employs TRBV5-1 and TRBJ2-2, with D perhaps matching TRBD1 (6 bases). Germline-derived CDR1 and CDR2 are SGHRS and YFSETQ. The CDR3 has 16 amino acids. Trimming shortened V by 4 bases and J by 3 bases, and 16 bases separated the two germline ends. This chain's CDR3 is CASSPGSTGYTGELFF. Here the CDR3 DNA reads TGCGCCAGCAGCCCAGGGTCGACAGGCTACACCGGGGAGCTGTTTTTT.

V usage is TRBV21-1 and J usage is TRBJ2-5; the table assigns TRBD1, which was not confirmed against the DNA. TRBV21-1 is described as a pseudogene. CDR3 length: 14 amino acids. CDR3 amino acids: CASSHRDSQETQYF. The CDR3 DNA reads TGTGCCAGCAGTCACCGGGACAGCCAAGAGACCCAGTACTTC.

The chain employs TRBV13 and TRBJ2-5; a possible D gene is TRBD2 (5 bases). CDR1 PRHDT and CDR2 FYEKMQ come from the germline V gene (reference sequence). This CDR3 is 16 amino acids long. Trimming pared 5 bases from V and 4 bases from J, leaving 20 bases between. CDR3 loop: CASSLPEGTTPETQYF. The DNA of the CDR3 is TGTGCCAGCAGCCTACCAGAGGGAACCACCCCAGAGACCCAGTACTTC. Complete variable domain (other parts from reference TRBV13 and TRBJ2-5): AAGVIQSPRHLIKEKRETATLKCYPIPRHDTVYWYQQGPGQDPQFLISFYEKMQSDKGSIPDRFSAQQFSDYHSELNMSSLELGDSALYFCASSLPEGTTPETQYFGPGTRLLVL.

The chain combines TRBV28 with TRBJ2-1, with no clear D. This CDR3 spans 16 amino acids. Deletions cut 2 bases from V and 3 bases from J, with 14 bases between. Per germline, CDR1 MDHEN and CDR2 SYDVKM. CDR3 sequence (DNA): TGTGCCAGCAGTTTACTTGAGTCCCTTATCTACAATGAGCAGTTCTTC. It specifies CASSLLESLIYNEQFF.

J is TRBJ2-1 and V is TRBV28; 11 positions agree with TRBD2. Looked up from germline, CDR1 is MDHEN and CDR2 is SYDVKM. CDR3 length: 18 residues. Germline trimming cut 4 bases from V and 1 base from J; bases unmatched to any gene: 9. CDR3 nucleotides: TGTGCCAGCAGTTACCTCCGGGCTAGCGGGAGGTCCTACAATGAGCAGTTCTTC. Residues: CASSYLRASGRSYNEQFF.

There are a few counts of this clone. The chain uses TRBV6-5 and TRBJ2-5; D possibly corresponds to TRBD1 (6 bases). Germline lookup yields CDR1 MNHEY and CDR2 SVGAGI. This CDR3 comprises 15 residues. V lost 6 bases and J 4 bases, leaving 18 bases between the germline ends. For the CDR3, the DNA is TGTGCCAGCAGCAATGAGGGGGTTCTTGGAGAGACCCAGTACTTC. It is translated as CASSNEGVLGETQYF.

The gene calls are TRBV2 and TRBJ2-6, with D tentatively TRBD1 (5 bases). The germline gives CDR1 SNHLY, CDR2 FYNNEI. V gave up 6 bases and J gave up 10 bases, with 13 bases separating them. This CDR3 comprises 13 residues. CDR3 sequence reads: CASRGLTLNVLTF. The DNA of the CDR3 is TGTGCCAGCAGGGGGCTAACCTTAAACGTCCTGACTTTC.

The gene calls are TRBV4-1 and TRBJ1-2; TRBD1 matches at 9 bases. V shed 2 bases and J 7 bases; nucleotides not matched to a gene: 8. The CDR3 loop spans 15 amino acids. Germline V lookup: CDR1 MGHRA, CDR2 YSYEKL. Here the CDR3 reads CASSQLQGAIAGYTF. The CDR3 DNA sequence: TGCGCCAGCAGCCAACTACAGGGGGCGATCGCTGGCTACACCTTC.

On this clone itself: Germline is not matched at one junction end, which may reflect a read error. The chain combines TRBV7-7 with TRBJ2-2; tentatively, D is TRBD1 or TRBD2 (5 bases each). Germline-derived CDR1 and CDR2 are SSHAT and FNYEAQ (reference sequence). The CDR3 consists of 15 residues. This CDR3 reads CASSLSGQNTGELFF. In DNA form, the CDR3 reads TGTGCTAGCAGCTTAAGCGGACAGAACACCGGGGAGCTGTTTTTT.

The rearrangement links TRBV5-4 to TRBJ2-7; D might be TRBD1 or TRBD2, each matching 6 bases. The V end lost 4 bases, the J end lost 2 bases, and 13 bases lay between the germline ends. Germline CDR1 is SGHNT and CDR2 is YYREEE (reference sequence). The CDR3 totals 14 residues. The CDR3 loop reads CASSLGGSTYEQYF. The CDR3 nucleotides read TGTGCCAGCAGCCTCGGGGGCTCCACCTACGAGCAGTACTTC.

V usage is TRBV7-6 and J usage is TRBJ2-7; D might be TRBD1 or TRBD2, each matching 5 bases. CDR1 is SGHVS, CDR2 FNYEAQ, per germline. Trimming cost V 5 bases and J 4 bases, with 12 bases left between them. The CDR3 spans 13 residues. The CDR3 sequence is CASSQNEGYEQYF. The CDR3 nucleotides are TGTGCCAGCAGCCAAAACGAGGGGTACGAGCAGTACTTC.

V usage is TRBV6-5 and J usage is TRBJ1-1; 7 positions match TRBD1. Germline loops: CDR1 MNHEY, CDR2 SVGAGI. V lost 6 bases and J lost 1; bases outside the gene matches: 8. This CDR3 spans 15 amino acids. This CDR3 reads CASRYDRDKNTEAFF. The CDR3 DNA reads TGTGCCAGCAGGTATGACAGGGACAAGAACACTGAAGCTTTCTTT.